This T cell receptor (beta chain) was recorded in a study of T cell responses to AZD1222 COVID-19 vaccine. Study-level background: Investigators merged groups given second doses at roughly 4 or roughly 12 weeks.

The table came from immunoSEQ multiplex PCR; TCRdb's copy has only in-frame clones and leaves some out. The sample shows about 150,000 clones, 80% to 90% of them seen only once. Germline CDR1 reads SGDLS; CDR2 reads YYNGEE. This CDR3 has 13 residues. V lost 4 bases to trimming and J lost 8 bases, with 12 bases between them. The specimen comprised peripheral blood, sampled on day 0 of AZD1222 vaccination. The genes are TRBV9 and TRBJ2-2; D may be TRBD1 or TRBD2 (5 bases each). The origin of this receptor is an adult in good health. DNA of the CDR3: TGTGCCAGCAGCATCGTGGGGGTGGGGGAGCTGTTTTTT. Its translation is CASSIVGVGELFF.